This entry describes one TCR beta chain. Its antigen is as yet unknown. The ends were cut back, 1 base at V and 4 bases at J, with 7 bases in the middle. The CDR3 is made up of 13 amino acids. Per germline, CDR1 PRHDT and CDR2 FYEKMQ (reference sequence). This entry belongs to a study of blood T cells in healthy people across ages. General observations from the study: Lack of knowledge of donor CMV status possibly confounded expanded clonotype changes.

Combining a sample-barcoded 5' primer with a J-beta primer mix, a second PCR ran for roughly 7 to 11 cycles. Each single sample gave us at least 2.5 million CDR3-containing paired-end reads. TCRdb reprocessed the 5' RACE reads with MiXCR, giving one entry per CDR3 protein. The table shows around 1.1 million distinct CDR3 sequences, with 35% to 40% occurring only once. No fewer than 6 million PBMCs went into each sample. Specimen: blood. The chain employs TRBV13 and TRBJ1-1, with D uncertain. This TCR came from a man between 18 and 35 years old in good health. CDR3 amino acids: CASSLAVTTEAFF. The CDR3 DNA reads TGTGCCAGCAGCTTAGCCGTTACCACTGAAGCTTTCTTT.